These T cell receptor beta chains were read from a single sample in a study of blood T cell repertoires in COVID-19. Profiled with immunoSEQ multiplex PCR; TCRdb holds only in-frame clones, not every one. Among about 210,000 clones listed, 75% to 85% were seen once. Sequenced: peripheral blood. These receptors originate from a woman between 65 and 79 years old with COVID-19, enrolled during active disease. The CDR3 runs from the conserved cysteine through the conserved F or W. Fields, in order: D gene, J gene, clone size, V gene, CDR3 DNA, CDR3 protein. A D gene is named only where the DNA matches it firmly. Size tells how often a clone was seen (once, few, many) or the class of an expanded clone, and some rows leave it out.

>TRBD1|TRBJ2-1|-|TRBV7-2
TGTGCCAGCAGACCATCGGGGACAGGTCACAATGAGCAGTTCTTC
CASRPSGTGHNEQFF
>-|TRBJ2-7|once|TRBV19
TGTGCCAGTAGTACAGGACAGGAGCAGTACTTC
CASSTGQEQYF
>-|TRBJ1-5|-|TRBV30
TGTGCCTGGAGTGCCACAAATAGCAATCAGCCCCAGCATTTT
CAWSATNSNQPQHF
>-|TRBJ1-1|-|TRBV12-3/TRBV12-4
TGTGCCAGCAGGCCCGGGTTCGGGGGGGCAGCTTTCTTT
CASRPGFGGAAFF
>-|TRBJ1-5|-|TRBV28
TGTGCCAGCAGTTTAATAAATCAGCCCCAGCATTTT
CASSLINQPQHF
>-|TRBJ1-1|-|TRBV27
TGTGCCAGCAGTTTACTCCCGACAGGGAACACTGAAGCTTTCTTT
CASSLLPTGNTEAFF
>-|TRBJ1-2|-|TRBV18
TGTGCCAGCTCACCCCAAGCACAGGCCACTAACTATGGCTACACCTTC
CASSPQAQATNYGYTF
>-|TRBJ1-4|-|TRBV30
TGTGCCTGCCTTAATGAAAAACTGTTTTTT
CACLNEKLFF
>-|TRBJ2-7|-|TRBV12-3/TRBV12-4
TGTGCCAGCAAACTTGATCTCCACTACGAGCAGTACTTC
CASKLDLHYEQYF
>-|TRBJ2-1|-|TRBV9
TGTGCCAGCGGGGAACTGGACCCTGGACTGTTGCAGTTCTTC
CASGELDPGLLQFF
>TRBD1|TRBJ2-7|-|TRBV5-1
TGCGCCAGCAGCACGTATCGGGGATCAGAAACATCCCGGGACAGAAACTACGAGCAGTACTTC
CASSTYRGSETSRDRNYEQYF
>-|TRBJ2-7|-|TRBV2
TGTGCCAGCATGGCCCTAGCCGGCGGGCAGTACTTC
CASMALAGGQYF
>TRBD1|TRBJ2-5|-|TRBV28
TGTGCCAGCAACCAGAGAGAGGGGGCTGGGTTGGAGACCCAGTACTTC
CASNQREGAGLETQYF
>-|TRBJ1-1|once|TRBV21-1
TGTGCCAGCAAGGGAGGGTTGAACACTGAAGCTTTCTTT
CASKGGLNTEAFF
>-|TRBJ2-7|many|TRBV9
TGTGCCAGCAGCGTAGGGGGTAGGGGCTACGAGCAGTACTTC
CASSVGGRGYEQYF
>-|TRBJ1-1|-|TRBV19
TGTGCCAGTAGTATTCTGGGGGCGGACACTGAAGCTTTCTTT
CASSILGADTEAFF
>TRBD1|TRBJ1-1|-|TRBV11-3
TGTGCCAGCAGCTTAGGACAGGGGCGGGGCACTGAAGCTTTCTTT
CASSLGQGRGTEAFF
>-|TRBJ2-3|-|TRBV7-3
TGTGCCAGCAGCATACAGGGAAGGTATACAGATACGCAGTATTTT
CASSIQGRYTDTQYF
>-|TRBJ2-6|once|TRBV27
TGTGCCAGCAGTTTAAGCTCGTCCATCTCTGGGGCCAACGTCCTGACTTTC
CASSLSSSISGANVLTF
>-|TRBJ2-2|-|TRBV7-2
TGTGCCAGCAGCATCGATGGGGGAGGCACCGGGGAGCTGTTTTTT
CASSIDGGGTGELFF
>TRBD1|TRBJ1-2|-|TRBV3-1/TRBV3-2
TGTGCCAGCAGCCAAATAACGGACAGGGGGCCCGGCTACACCTTC
CASSQITDRGPGYTF
>TRBD2|TRBJ2-1|-|TRBV2
TGTGCCAGTACCGGGACTAGCGGGAGCTACAATGAGCAGTTCTTC
CASTGTSGSYNEQFF
>TRBD2|TRBJ2-7|-|TRBV6-2/TRBV6-3
TGTGCCAGCAGTTACGCGGGAGTCCCGTACGAGCAGTACTTC
CASSYAGVPYEQYF
>TRBD2|TRBJ2-7|-|TRBV3-1/TRBV3-2
TGTGCCAGCAGCCACCAACTAGCGGGAGGCTACGAGCAGTACTTC
CASSHQLAGGYEQYF
>-|TRBJ2-4|-|TRBV18
TGTGCCAGCTCACCACCCTCAGGGACCAAAAACATTCAGTACTTC
CASSPPSGTKNIQYF
>-|TRBJ2-7|-|TRBV28
TGTGCCAGCTCCTTCCCGTCCCCCCCCGGGAGCCACGAGCAGTACTTC
CASSFPSPPGSHEQYF
>TRBD1|TRBJ1-2|-|TRBV10-3
TGTGCCATCAGTGGGACAGGTGGTTCCTATGGCTACACCTTC
CAISGTGGSYGYTF
>-|TRBJ1-1|-|TRBV7-2
TGTGCCAGCAGCTTATCCGGTAACACTGAAGCTTTCTTT
CASSLSGNTEAFF
>TRBD2|TRBJ2-3|-|TRBV4-2
TGTGCCAGCAGCCAAGACGCTAGCGGGAGCAAGGATACGCAGTATTTT
CASSQDASGSKDTQYF
>TRBD2|TRBJ2-1|-|TRBV7-3
TGTGCCAGCAGGCGACTAGCGGGAGGAGTGCATACGGGCAATGAGCAGTTCTTC
CASRRLAGGVHTGNEQFF
>-|TRBJ2-1|-|TRBV7-9
TGTGCCAGCAGCTCCCCCACTTACAATGAGCAGTTCTTC
CASSSPTYNEQFF
>-|TRBJ2-3|-|TRBV9
TGTGCCAGCAGCGTAGGAGGGAGGACAGATACGCAGTATTTT
CASSVGGRTDTQYF
>-|TRBJ1-2|few|TRBV7-9
TGTGCCAGCAGCATAGACGACCGGGATGGCTACACCTTC
CASSIDDRDGYTF
>TRBD2|TRBJ2-5|once|TRBV4-1
TGCGCCAGCAGCCAAAGGTCCCTTTACGGCGGGAGGGCCTTGGAGACCCAGTACTTC
CASSQRSLYGGRALETQYF
>TRBD1|TRBJ1-2|-|TRBV19
TGTGCCAGTAGTGCGTACCGGGACAGGGGGAAAAATGGCTACACCTTC
CASSAYRDRGKNGYTF
>TRBD1|TRBJ2-7|-|TRBV9
TGTGCCAGCAGCCTTACGGACAGGGAGGACTACGAGCAGTACTTC
CASSLTDREDYEQYF
>-|TRBJ1-2|-|TRBV5-1
TGCGCCAGCAGCAATTCAGGGGAATATGGCTACACCTTC
CASSNSGEYGYTF
>-|TRBJ2-7|-|TRBV25-1
TGTGCCAGCAGGAAGTCAGGGTCTTACGAGCAGTACTTC
CASRKSGSYEQYF
>TRBD1|TRBJ1-1|-|TRBV30
TGTGCCTGGAAACAGGGGGCGGGGACTGAAGCTTTCTTT
CAWKQGAGTEAFF
>-|TRBJ2-5|-|TRBV7-6
TGTGCCAGCAGCTTAATTCCAGGGCTAGGGGAGACCCAGTACTTC
CASSLIPGLGETQYF
>-|TRBJ2-1|-|TRBV7-9
TGTGCCAGCACCTCGACAGGCAACAATGAGCAGTTCTTC
CASTSTGNNEQFF
>TRBD2|TRBJ2-1|-|TRBV28
TGTGCCAGCAGCTCCAATCTTGGACTAGCAGGGTATGCGTTCTTC
CASSSNLGLAGYAFF
>TRBD1|TRBJ2-5|-|TRBV4-1
TGCGCCAGCAGCCAAGATTACACCGGGACAGGAGAAGAGACCCAGTACTTC
CASSQDYTGTGEETQYF
>TRBD1|TRBJ2-3|-|TRBV6-6
TGTGCCAGCAGTCGCCTCCGGGACAGGGTGACAGATACGCAGTATTTT
CASSRLRDRVTDTQYF
>-|TRBJ2-2|many|TRBV3-1/TRBV3-2
TGTGCCAGCAGCCCGGGTGGGTCGAACACCGGGGAGCTGTTTTTT
CASSPGGSNTGELFF
>-|TRBJ1-4|-|TRBV25-1
TGTGCCAGCAGTGAATACAGGGGATCAGAAAAACTGTTTTTT
CASSEYRGSEKLFF
>-|TRBJ2-7|-|TRBV10-3
TGTGCCATCAGTGTAGGTGATCAGGATGGCTACGAGCAGTACTTC
CAISVGDQDGYEQYF
>TRBD1|TRBJ2-1|-|TRBV27
TGTGCCAGCAGTCAACGGCCCGGGACAGGGCCCTACAATGAGCAGTTCTTC
CASSQRPGTGPYNEQFF
>TRBD2|TRBJ2-1|-|TRBV28
TGTGCCAGCAGTTTGGGACTAGGGGCCAATGAGCAGTTCTTC
CASSLGLGANEQFF
>TRBD1|TRBJ1-2|-|TRBV19
TGTGCCAGTAGTACCCTGGGACAGCCAGGCTACACCTTC
CASSTLGQPGYTF
>TRBD1|TRBJ2-5|-|TRBV10-3
TGTGCCATCAGTGGCCACGGGACAGGGGGAGAGACCCAGTACTTC
CAISGHGTGGETQYF
>-|TRBJ2-3|-|TRBV5-5
TGTGCCAGCAGCTCCGGGACACTAGGGGATACGCAGTATTTT
CASSSGTLGDTQYF
>-|TRBJ2-2|-|TRBV10-3
TGTGCCATCAGTGATTCGCGGGGTGCGAACACCGGGGAGCTGTTTTTT
CAISDSRGANTGELFF
>-|TRBJ1-1|-|TRBV7-3
TGTGCCAGCAGCCCCACAAGGGGGACTGAAGCTTTCTTT
CASSPTRGTEAFF
>-|TRBJ1-1|few|TRBV18
TGTGCCAGCTCACCAGTGACAAAAAACACTGAAGCTTTCTTT
CASSPVTKNTEAFF